The 28 T cell receptor beta chains in this list originate from one sample, sequenced in a study of T-cell memory formation after mild COVID-19. TCRdb redid the calling of the 5' RACE reads with MiXCR, one entry per CDR3 protein. Of more than 250,000 distinct CDR3 sequences listed, approximately 18% are singletons. Input material: PBMCs or a T cell subset sorted from them (not recorded which). These receptors originate from a man between 18 and 29 years old who had mild COVID-19 (a few samples of this study predate the infection). Cell type and time point are not known.

V is TRBV7-2 and J is TRBJ2-7; D remains ambiguous. Germline V gives CDR1 SGHTA, CDR2 FQGNSA. The CDR3 extends over 14 amino acids. The ends were cut back, 1 base at V and 2 bases at J, with 9 bases in the middle. The CDR3 here is CASSLVGGPYEQYF. As DNA, the CDR3 is TGTGCCAGCAGCTTAGTCGGCGGCCCCTACGAGCAGTACTTC.

This clonotype was recorded a few times. The chain couples TRBV6-6 to TRBJ2-1; the match to TRBD1 covers 10 bases. The V gene end was trimmed by 6 bases and the J gene end by 6 bases; junction bases not matched to a gene: 5. This CDR3 has 14 amino acids. Looked up from germline, CDR1 is MNHNY and CDR2 is SVGAGI (reference sequence). The CDR3: CASRGDRGSNEQFF. As DNA, the CDR3 is TGTGCCAGCAGGGGGGACAGGGGCTCCAATGAGCAGTTCTTC.

This clonotype was found many times. This chain joins TRBV9 and TRBJ2-3; D not resolved. The CDR3 runs to 15 residues. Germline CDR1 is SGDLS and CDR2 is YYNGEE. The V gene lost 4 bases and the J gene lost 0 bases, with 12 bases spanning the gap. CDR3 residues: CASSPVVDSTDTQYF. The CDR3 DNA follows: TGTGCCAGCAGCCCTGTAGTGGATAGCACAGATACGCAGTATTTT.

V usage is TRBV29-1 and J usage is TRBJ2-7; D possibly corresponds to TRBD2 (5 bases). Germline CDR1 SQVTM, CDR2 ANQGSEA. The CDR3 runs 11 residues. V lost 5 bases to trimming and J lost 0 bases, with 5 bases between them. The CDR3 DNA sequence: TGCAGCGTTCGGGACTCCTACGAGCAGTACTTC. Encoded protein: CSVRDSYEQYF.

The chain is built from TRBV6-2 or TRBV6-3 and TRBJ2-7, with 9 bases matching TRBD2. This CDR3 contains 14 residues. Trimming took 5 bases from V and 2 from J; bases not matched to a gene: 4. In germline, CDR1 is MNHEY, CDR2 SVGEGT. This CDR3 reads CASSRRGGAYEQYF. The CDR3 region has the DNA TGTGCCAGCAGTCGACGCGGGGGGGCCTACGAGCAGTACTTC.

This clonotype turned up a few times. The chain carries TRBV11-2 and TRBJ1-1; no clear D. Per the germline V gene, CDR1 is SGHAT and CDR2 is FQNNGV. V gave up 5 bases and J gave up 7 bases, with 14 bases separating them. The CDR3 contains 13 residues. The CDR3 sequence is CASSPLQTLEAFF. DNA of the CDR3: TGTGCCAGCAGCCCACTCCAGACGCTTGAAGCTTTCTTT.

This rearrangement joins TRBV7-2 to TRBJ2-2, with 11 bases that match TRBD1. The J segment lost 6 bases and the V segment lost 4 bases, leaving 4 bases of the junction unmatched. This CDR3 is 15 amino acids long. Germline values: CDR1 SGHTA, CDR2 FQGNSA. The CDR3 loop reads CASSSDRGRAGELFF. The CDR3, as DNA: TGTGCCAGCAGCTCGGACAGGGGGCGCGCCGGGGAGCTGTTTTTT.

V and J are TRBV6-5 and TRBJ1-4; D gene uncertain. The length of the CDR3 is 15 residues. V lost 5 bases to trimming and J lost 8 bases, with 18 bases between them. Germline-derived CDR1 and CDR2 are MNHEY and SVGAGI. The CDR3, as DNA: TGTGCCAGCAGTCTCGGGTTCCAAGTTGGGGAAAAACTGTTTTTT. This gives the protein CASSLGFQVGEKLFF.

A note on this clonotype: At one of its ends the junction is not consistent with the germline gene, which may arise from a read error. J is TRBJ2-1 and V is TRBV4-2; 7 bases line up with TRBD2. CDR3 length: 14 amino acids. Looked up from germline, CDR1 is LGHNA and CDR2 is YNFKEQ. The CDR3 DNA sequence: TGTGCCAGCAGCCCCTCGGGGGGACGTCTCTCTCCGCTCTTC. It specifies CASSPSGGRLSPLF.

The chain couples TRBV4-3 to TRBJ2-2; a weak D match, TRBD2 (6 bases). CDR3 length: 15 residues. CDR1 and CDR2 (germline): LGHNA, YSLEER. The germline V and J ends were trimmed by 2 bases and 3 bases, with 10 bases remaining between them. CDR3 coding DNA: TGCGCCAGCAGCCAATCGGGGGACGACACCGGGGAGCTGTTTTTT. Encoded protein: CASSQSGDDTGELFF.

This chain uses TRBV12-3 or TRBV12-4 with TRBJ1-5; no reliable D call. V lost 6 bases and J lost 0, with 9 bases in between. This CDR3 is 14 amino acids long. This CDR3 is CASRGPYSNQPQHF. CDR3 nucleotide sequence: TGTGCCAGCAGGGGCCCGTATAGCAATCAGCCCCAGCATTTT.

The chain has TRBV18 and TRBJ1-6; possible D gene TRBD1, 6 bases. Germline CDR1 and CDR2: KGHSH and LQKENI. This CDR3 has 15 amino acids. The germline V and J ends were trimmed by 6 bases and 7 bases, with 16 bases remaining between them. The CDR3 is CASSPQQGVNSPLHF. CDR3 bases: TGTGCCAGCTCCCCGCAACAGGGAGTGAATTCACCCCTCCACTTT.

This clonotype turned up a few times. The gene calls are TRBV2 and TRBJ2-3, with 9 bases identical to TRBD1. The V and J ends lost 4 bases and 6 bases, in that order; junction bases with no gene match: 8. This CDR3 comprises 15 residues. Germline CDR1 reads SNHLY; CDR2 reads FYNNEI. CDR3 region: CASSAGTGYGDTQYF. The CDR3 DNA reads TGTGCCAGCAGTGCGGGGACAGGGTACGGGGATACGCAGTATTTT.

This chain joins TRBV20-1 and TRBJ2-1; 13 bases line up with TRBD2. V trimming: 3 bases; J trimming: 5 bases; junction bases outside the gene matches: 7. Per the germline V gene, CDR1 is DFQATT and CDR2 is SNEGSKA (reference sequence). The CDR3 extends over 16 amino acids. DNA for the CDR3: TGCAGTGCTAGGGAACGTACTAGCGGGGGGGACAATGAGCAGTTCTTC. Its protein product is CSARERTSGGDNEQFF.

This clonotype was recorded a few times. The J gene is TRBJ2-2, the V gene TRBV5-1, with D possibly TRBD1 on 6 matching bases. This CDR3 contains 16 residues. Per germline, CDR1 SGHRS and CDR2 YFSETQ. The V end was cut by 4 bases, the J end by 4 bases, with 17 bases between. The CDR3, as DNA: TGCGCCAGCAGCAGACCCGGACAGACCCCCACCGGGGAGCTGTTTTTT. Translated: CASSRPGQTPTGELFF.

This sequence joins TRBV20-1 and TRBJ1-5, with a weak D call TRBD1 (6 bases). This CDR3 has 16 amino acids. Germline lookup yields CDR1 DFQATT and CDR2 SNEGSKA (reference sequence). Trimming pared 3 bases from V and 2 bases from J, leaving 17 bases between. CDR3 sequence reads: CSARSRGRGGNQPQHF. CDR3 bases: TGCAGTGCTAGGTCCCGGGGGCGAGGTGGCAATCAGCCCCAGCATTTT.

This clonotype turned up a few times. This chain's CDR3 is CSAGLAGGTPDTQYF. As DNA, the CDR3 is TGCAGTGCTGGACTAGCGGGGGGTACCCCAGATACGCAGTATTTT. V is TRBV20-1 and J is TRBJ2-3; the match to TRBD2 covers 14 bases. The CDR3 is 15 residues long. The V gene end was trimmed by 5 bases and the J gene end by 4 bases; junction bases not matched to a gene: 5. Germline V lookup: CDR1 DFQATT, CDR2 SNEGSKA (reference sequence).

The rearrangement links TRBV20-1 to TRBJ1-3; D uncertain. The CDR3 is 15 residues long. Germline V gives CDR1 DFQATT, CDR2 SNEGSKA (reference sequence). V was clipped by 2 bases and J by 0 bases, with 11 bases between them. The CDR3 loop is CSARSGRDSGNTIYF. In DNA, the CDR3 is TGCAGTGCTAGATCCGGACGAGACTCTGGAAACACCATATATTTT.

This clonotype was seen more than once but under ten times. The rearrangement joins TRBV19 to TRBJ1-2; 8 nucleotides agree with TRBD1. The CDR3 is 16 amino acids. With V trimmed by 5 bases and J by 4 bases, 12 bases remained unmatched. Germline values: CDR1 LNHDA, CDR2 SQIVND (reference sequence). CDR3 coding DNA: TGTGCCAGTAGTCCACAGGGGGTACCTTTCGGCTATGGCTACACCTTC. Translating gives CASSPQGVPFGYGYTF.

This clonotype appeared a few times. The rearrangement uses TRBV7-9 and TRBJ1-6; D not resolved. CDR3 length equals 12 residues. Trimming shortened V by 4 bases and J by 8 bases, and 6 bases separated the two germline ends. Germline CDR1 is SEHNR and CDR2 is FQNEAQ (reference sequence). CDR3 residues: CASSSDYSPLHF. Written as DNA, the CDR3 is TGTGCCAGCAGCTCGGATTATTCACCCCTCCACTTT.

The rearrangement uses TRBV4-1 and TRBJ2-1; the match to TRBD2 covers 9 bases. Germline V CDR1 and CDR2: MGHRA, YSYEKL. CDR3 length: 16 amino acids. V trimming: 0 bases; J trimming: 8 bases; junction bases outside the gene matches: 8. The CDR3 nucleotides are TGCGCCAGCAGCCAAGATCCGGGGACTAGCCCCCATGAGCAGTTCTTC. This translates into CASSQDPGTSPHEQFF.

The gene calls are TRBV24-1 and TRBJ2-3; 9 bases fit TRBD2. The germline gives CDR1 KGHDR, CDR2 SFDVKD. Losses at the gene ends were 4 bases for V and 5 bases for J; bases not matched to a gene: 6. The CDR3 covers 15 residues. The DNA for the CDR3 is TGTGCCACCAGTGAGGGCGGGGGGGGAGGAGATACGCAGTATTTT. It codes for CATSEGGGGGDTQYF.

J is TRBJ2-7 and V is TRBV20-1, with a possible D match to TRBD2 (5 bases). V lost 6 bases, J lost 1 base, and 10 bases lay in between. CDR1 and CDR2 from the germline V gene are DFQATT and SNEGSKA (reference sequence). The CDR3 length is 12 residues. DNA of the CDR3: TGCAGTGCCGCTCCGGGGTCCTACGAGCAGTACGTC. Its protein is CSAAPGSYEQYV.

This clonotype has a handful of counts. This chain joins TRBV6-4 and TRBJ2-1, with D possibly TRBD2 on 6 matching bases. CDR3 size: 15 residues. Germline V CDR1 and CDR2: MRHNA, SNTAGT. Trimming removed 3 bases from V and 4 bases from J, with 13 bases in between. CDR3 DNA sequence: TGTGCCAGCAGTGAAGTGCTAGCGCGATACAATGAGCAGTTCTTC. Protein: CASSEVLARYNEQFF.

The chain combines TRBV6-2 or TRBV6-3 with TRBJ2-6; D gene uncertain. The CDR3 is made up of 15 amino acids. The germline V gene encodes CDR1 MNHEY and CDR2 SVGEGT. V lost 3 bases to trimming and J lost 2 bases, with 8 bases between them. The CDR3, as DNA: TGTGCCAGCAGTTATAGTCTCCCTGGGGCCAACGTCCTGACTTTC. It translates to CASSYSLPGANVLTF.

This chain's CDR3 is CASSPIEGDEQFF. Written as DNA, the CDR3 is TGTGCCAGCAGCCCCATTGAGGGCGATGAGCAGTTCTTC. The chain employs TRBV6-6 and TRBJ2-1; weak D call: TRBD2 (5 bases). The V and J ends lost 6 bases and 8 bases respectively, with 14 bases between them. The V gene's germline CDR1 is MNHNY and CDR2 SVGAGI (reference sequence). The CDR3 sequence is 13 residues long.

The sample holds a few counts of this clonotype. The CDR3 region has the DNA TGTGCCAGCAGTTACTCCCGAAGGGGCGGTGGAGCTTTCCAAGAGACCCAGTACTTC. This encodes CASSYSRRGGGAFQETQYF. The rearrangement links TRBV6-2 or TRBV6-3 to TRBJ2-5, with a weak D call TRBD1 (5 bases). Deletions cut 0 bases from V and 1 base from J, with 21 bases between. CDR1 and CDR2 from the germline V gene are MNHEY and SVGEGT. The CDR3 has 19 residues.

The rearrangement uses TRBV29-1 and TRBJ2-1; D unresolved. V dropped 4 bases and J dropped 0 bases, with 4 bases sitting between them. CDR3 length equals 12 residues. Per the germline V gene, CDR1 is SQVTM and CDR2 is ANQGSEA. The CDR3 loop reads CSVGISYNEQFF. As DNA, the CDR3 is TGCAGCGTTGGTATCTCCTACAATGAGCAGTTCTTC.